These 20 T cell receptor beta chains came from one sample sequenced in a study of PD-L1 blockade in urothelial cancer. Sequencing was performed with immunoSEQ multiplex PCR; in TCRdb, only in-frame clones are kept and a portion is missing. There are about 88,000 clones in the sample; 90% to 95% occur only once, and 8.5% to 9.5% lies in the top ten. The sequencing used PBMCs, collected around atezolizumab (anti-PD-L1) treatment. These receptors originate from a man between 60 and 70 years old with urothelial cancer.

The V call is TRBV9, the J call TRBJ2-1; 9 bases align to TRBD2. The CDR3 runs 14 residues. Germline loops: CDR1 SGDLS, CDR2 YYNGEE. V lost 4 bases to trimming and J lost 4 bases; unmatched junction nucleotides: 3. Here the CDR3 reads CASSLGLAYNEQFF. The CDR3 DNA is TGTGCCAGCAGCCTCGGACTAGCGTACAATGAGCAGTTCTTC.

The chain recombines TRBV7-2 with TRBJ2-5; tentatively, D is TRBD1 (6 bases). V lost 3 bases, J lost 4 bases, and 12 bases lay in between. This CDR3 comprises 14 residues. Germline V gives CDR1 SGHTA, CDR2 FQGNSA. CDR3 nucleotide sequence: TGTGCCAGCAGCTTCCAGGGGAGTGGAGAGACCCAGTACTTC. It encodes CASSFQGSGETQYF. The full variable domain, completed using reference TRBV7-2 and TRBJ2-5, is GAGVSQSPSNKVTEKGKDVELRCDPISGHTALYWYRQSLGQGLEFLIYFQGNSAPDKSGLPSDRFSAERTGGSVSTLTIQRTQQEDSAVYLCASSFQGSGETQYFGPGTRLLVL.

About this clone: Its ends do not fully match the called genes, so a read error is possible. The genes are TRBV9 and TRBJ2-2; a weak D match, TRBD2 (7 bases). This CDR3 is 14 amino acids long. Per germline, CDR1 SGDLS and CDR2 YYNGEE. CDR3 region: CASSVEHWEGGLFF. DNA for the CDR3: TGTGCCAGCAGCGTAGAACATTGGGAGGGGGGGCTGTTTTTT.

The chain has TRBV18 and TRBJ2-5; 8 nucleotides agree with TRBD2. V trimming: 1 base; J trimming: 5 bases; junction bases outside the gene matches: 12. The CDR3 totals 17 residues. Germline V gives CDR1 KGHSH, CDR2 LQKENI. CDR3 DNA sequence: TGTGCCAGCTCACCACAGGTATCCGGGACTAGTAAGGAGACCCAGTACTTC. Translated, it gives CASSPQVSGTSKETQYF. The entire variable domain, with the rest obtained from reference TRBV18 and TRBJ2-5, is as follows: NAGVMQNPRHLVRRRGQEARLRCSPMKGHSHVYWYRQLPEEGLKFMVYLQKENIIDESGMPKERFSAEFPKEGPSILRIQQVVRGDSAAYFCASSPQVSGTSKETQYFGPGTRLLVL.

The chain uses TRBV5-6 and TRBJ1-1, with a possible D match to TRBD1 (6 bases). Germline CDR1 and CDR2: SGHDT and YYEEEE. The CDR3 is 12 amino acids. Trimming took off 2 bases at V and 11 bases at J, with 13 bases between the two ends. The CDR3 protein is CASSLGGDVAFF. The CDR3 nucleotides are TGTGCCAGCAGCTTAGGGGGGGACGTGGCTTTCTTT.

The chain is built from TRBV10-3 and TRBJ2-3; TRBD2 agrees at 9 bases. This CDR3 contains 19 residues. Unmatched junction bases numbered 14, after V lost 4 bases and J lost 0 bases. Germline V lookup: CDR1 ENHRY, CDR2 SYGVKD. CDR3 sequence: CAISADASGADTSTDTQYF. The CDR3 bases are TGTGCCATCAGTGCCGACGCTAGCGGGGCCGACACTAGCACAGATACGCAGTATTTT.

The chain uses TRBV18 and TRBJ2-2, with 11 bases matching TRBD2. J gave up 4 bases and V 2 bases, and 9 bases lay outside the gene matches. The CDR3 contains 18 residues. Germline V gives CDR1 KGHSH, CDR2 LQKENI. The CDR3 protein is CASSPGTSGSFGTGELFF. CDR3 bases: TGTGCCAGCTCACCAGGCACTAGCGGGAGTTTTGGCACCGGGGAGCTGTTTTTT.

The chain is built from TRBV15 and TRBJ2-7; possible D gene TRBD2, 6 bases. Per germline, CDR1 LNHNV and CDR2 YYDKDF (reference sequence). Trimming left V 0 bases short and J 6 bases short, with 6 bases between. This CDR3 has 12 residues. The CDR3 loop reads CATSRDGGEQYF. The CDR3 DNA reads TGTGCCACCAGCAGAGACGGGGGCGAGCAGTACTTC.

The V and J genes are TRBV9 and TRBJ2-1, with 8 bases identical to TRBD2. This CDR3 comprises 16 residues. Trimming took 0 bases from V and 4 from J; bases not matched to a gene: 6. Germline CDR1 reads SGDLS; CDR2 reads YYNGEE. This CDR3 reads CASSVVQAGAYNEQFF. CDR3 nucleotides: TGTGCCAGCAGCGTAGTGCAAGCGGGAGCTTACAATGAGCAGTTCTTC.

CDR3 region: CASSLGTGRNEQFF. CDR3 coding DNA: TGTGCCAGCAGCTTGGGGACAGGCCGCAATGAGCAGTTCTTC. V usage is TRBV7-2 and J usage is TRBJ2-1; 8 positions agree with TRBD1. V lost 3 bases, J lost 6 bases, and 4 bases stayed unmatched. The CDR3 length is 14 residues. Germline-derived CDR1 and CDR2 are SGHTA and FQGNSA.

The rearrangement links TRBV6-5 to TRBJ2-7, with D possibly matching TRBD2 (6 bases). The germline gives CDR1 MNHEY, CDR2 SVGAGI. Trimming pared 2 bases from V and 4 bases from J, leaving 18 bases between. This CDR3 comprises 16 residues. In nucleotides, the CDR3 is TGTGCCAGCAGTTACCAACTAGCACCGGGCATGTACGAGCAGTACTTC. This translates into CASSYQLAPGMYEQYF.

The gene calls are TRBV15 and TRBJ1-5; D unresolved. This CDR3 is 16 amino acids long. Germline loops: CDR1 LNHNV, CDR2 YYDKDF (reference sequence). Trimming took off 0 bases at V and 0 bases at J, with 9 bases between the two ends. CDR3: CATSREAGGSNQPQHF. CDR3 nucleotides: TGTGCCACCAGCAGAGAGGCAGGAGGTAGCAATCAGCCCCAGCATTTT.

V gene TRBV7-9 combines with J gene TRBJ2-3; TRBD1 aligns across 7 bases. CDR1 SEHNR and CDR2 FQNEAQ come from the germline V gene (reference sequence). CDR3 size: 16 residues. Trimming took 5 bases from V and 5 from J; bases not matched to a gene: 13. The CDR3 reads CASSTGTANVRDTQYF. The CDR3 region has the DNA TGTGCCAGCAGCACCGGGACAGCAAACGTACGAGATACGCAGTATTTT.

The gene calls are TRBV5-1 and TRBJ2-7, with TRBD2 matching over 8 bases. CDR1 and CDR2 from the germline V gene are SGHRS and YFSETQ. With 4 bases clipped from V and 2 bases from J, the junction kept 11 bases outside the gene matches. The CDR3 has 16 residues. Written as DNA, the CDR3 is TGCGCCAGCAGCCCCCACACGGGACTAGGGGCCTACGAGCAGTACTTC. It translates to CASSPHTGLGAYEQYF.

The chain carries TRBV29-1 and TRBJ2-7, with 9 bases aligning to TRBD1. Germline V gene lookup returns CDR1 SQVTM and CDR2 ANQGSEA. This CDR3 is 13 amino acids long. V dropped 6 bases and J dropped 5; count of bases not matched to a gene: 8. The CDR3: CSVGRGQGDEQYF. As DNA, the CDR3 is TGCAGCGTGGGCAGGGGACAGGGTGACGAGCAGTACTTC.

This chain connects TRBV5-1 to TRBJ2-2; 8 positions match TRBD1. V shed 3 bases, J shed 5 bases, and the junction held 9 bases outside the gene matches. The CDR3 is 16 amino acids. CDR1 and CDR2 from the germline V gene are SGHRS and YFSETQ. CDR3 sequence (DNA): TGCGCCAGCAGCTCGGCTGACAGGGGCCGGACCGGGGAGCTGTTTTTT. Its translation is CASSSADRGRTGELFF.

The gene calls are TRBV7-9 and TRBJ1-2; D possibly corresponds to TRBD1 (6 bases). The CDR3 consists of 15 residues. Trimming removed 0 bases from V and 8 bases from J, with 16 bases in between. The V gene's germline CDR1 is SEHNR and CDR2 FQNEAQ (reference sequence). CDR3 nucleotides: TGTGCCAGCAGCTTAGCGCGTGACAGGAGGAGAGGCTACACCTTC. It codes for CASSLARDRRRGYTF. The entire variable domain, with the rest obtained from reference TRBV7-9 and TRBJ1-2, is as follows: DTGVSQNPRHKITKRGQNVTFRCDPISEHNRLYWYRQTLGQGPEFLTYFQNEAQLEKSRLLSDRFSAERPKGSFSTLEIQRTEQGDSAMYLCASSLARDRRRGYTFGSGTRLTVV.

As DNA, the CDR3 is TGTGCCAGTAGTAAAGCAGGGGGCCACTATGGCTACACCTTC. Amino acid sequence: CASSKAGGHYGYTF. The gene calls are TRBV19 and TRBJ1-2, with 8 bases lining up with TRBD1. The CDR3 covers 14 residues. The V segment lost 4 bases and the J segment 3 bases; nucleotides outside the gene matches: 4. Germline CDR1 reads LNHDA; CDR2 reads SQIVND (reference sequence). The full variable domain, rest sourced from reference TRBV19 and TRBJ1-2, is DGGITQSPKYLFRKEGQNVTLSCEQNLNHDAMYWYRQDPGQGLRLIYYSQIVNDFQKGDIAEGYSVSREKKESFPLTVTSAQKNPTAFYLCASSKAGGHYGYTFGSGTRLTVV.

This clone has only a few counts. The chain recombines TRBV11-2 with TRBJ1-1; D is perhaps TRBD1 (5 bases). Trimming stripped 5 bases from V and 0 bases from J, with 7 bases between. Germline CDR1 is SGHAT and CDR2 is FQNNGV. There are 13 residues in the CDR3. In DNA form, the CDR3 reads TGTGCCAGCAGCATGACAGTGAACACTGAAGCTTTCTTT. It is translated as CASSMTVNTEAFF.

V gene TRBV19 combines with J gene TRBJ2-1, with D tentatively TRBD2 (6 bases). Germline V gives CDR1 LNHDA, CDR2 SQIVND (reference sequence). V shed 4 bases and J shed 1 base, with 14 bases lying between them. This CDR3 contains 16 residues. CDR3 sequence: CASSSVWGVSYNEQFF. CDR3 bases: TGTGCCAGTAGTAGTGTATGGGGGGTATCCTACAATGAGCAGTTCTTC.